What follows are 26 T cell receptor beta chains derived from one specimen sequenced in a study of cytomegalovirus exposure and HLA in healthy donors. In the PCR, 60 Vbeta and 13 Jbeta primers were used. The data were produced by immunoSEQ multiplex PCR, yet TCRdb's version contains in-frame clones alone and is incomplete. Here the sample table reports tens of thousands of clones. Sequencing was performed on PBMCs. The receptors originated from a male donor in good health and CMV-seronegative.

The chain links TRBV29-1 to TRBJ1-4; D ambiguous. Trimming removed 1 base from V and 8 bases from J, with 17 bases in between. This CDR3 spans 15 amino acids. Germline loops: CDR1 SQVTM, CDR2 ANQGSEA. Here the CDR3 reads CSVEVSRRSGEKLFF. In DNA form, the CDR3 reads TGCAGCGTTGAAGTATCGAGGAGGTCGGGGGAAAAACTGTTTTTT. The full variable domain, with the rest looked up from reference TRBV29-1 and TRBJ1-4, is SAVISQKPSRDICQRGTSLTIQCQVDSQVTMMFWYRQQPGQSLTLIATANQGSEATYESGFVIDKFPISRPNLTFSTLTVSNMSPEDSSIYLCSVEVSRRSGEKLFFGSGTQLSVL.

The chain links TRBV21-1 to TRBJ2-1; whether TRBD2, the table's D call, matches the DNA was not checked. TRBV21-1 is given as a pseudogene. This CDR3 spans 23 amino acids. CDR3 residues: CASSKAGDEAASGRASSPNEQFF. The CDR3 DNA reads TGTGCCAGCAGCAAAGCTGGGGATGAGGCGGCTAGCGGGAGGGCCTCATCCCCCAATGAGCAGTTCTTC.

DNA of the CDR3: TGCGCCAGCAGCTTAGGAGATGCCAATGAAAAACTGTTTTTT. It specifies CASSLGDANEKLFF. This chain uses TRBV5-1 with TRBJ1-4; D is uncertain. Germline V gives CDR1 SGHRS, CDR2 YFSETQ. Trimming cost V 2 bases and J 5 bases, with 10 bases left between them. The CDR3 length is 14 residues.

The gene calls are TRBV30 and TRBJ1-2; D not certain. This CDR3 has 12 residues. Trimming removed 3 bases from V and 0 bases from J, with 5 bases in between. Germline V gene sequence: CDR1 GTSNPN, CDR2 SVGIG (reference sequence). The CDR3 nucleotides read TGTGCCTGGAGCCCTACTAACTATGGCTACACCTTC. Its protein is CAWSPTNYGYTF.

This CDR3 is CASSLGNRGQETQYF. CDR3 coding DNA: TGTGCCAGCAGCTTGGGAAACAGGGGGCAAGAGACCCAGTACTTC. The chain combines TRBV5-6 with TRBJ2-5, with 8 bases aligning to TRBD1. The CDR3 is 15 amino acids. Trimming removed 0 bases from V and 2 bases from J; junction bases left unmatched: 3. Germline V lookup: CDR1 SGHDT, CDR2 YYEEEE.

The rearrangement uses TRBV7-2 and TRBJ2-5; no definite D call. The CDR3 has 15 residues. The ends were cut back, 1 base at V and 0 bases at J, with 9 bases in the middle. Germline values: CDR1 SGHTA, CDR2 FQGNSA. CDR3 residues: CASSLGGRYQETQYF. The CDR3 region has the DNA TGTGCCAGCAGCTTAGGTGGCAGGTACCAAGAGACCCAGTACTTC.

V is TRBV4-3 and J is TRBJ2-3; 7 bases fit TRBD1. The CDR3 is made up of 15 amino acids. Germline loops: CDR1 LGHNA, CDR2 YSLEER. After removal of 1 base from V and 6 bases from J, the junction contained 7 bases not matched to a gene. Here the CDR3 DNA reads TGCGCCAGCAGCCAAGGACAGGGAAATGGGGATACGCAGTATTTT. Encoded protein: CASSQGQGNGDTQYF.

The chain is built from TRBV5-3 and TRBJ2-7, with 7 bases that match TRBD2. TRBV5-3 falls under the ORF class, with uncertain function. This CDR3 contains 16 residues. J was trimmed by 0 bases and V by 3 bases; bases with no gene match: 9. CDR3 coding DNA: TGTGCCAGAAGCTGGCCTCTTTGCGGGGGCTCCTACGAGCAGTACTTC. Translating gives CARSWPLCGGSYEQYF.

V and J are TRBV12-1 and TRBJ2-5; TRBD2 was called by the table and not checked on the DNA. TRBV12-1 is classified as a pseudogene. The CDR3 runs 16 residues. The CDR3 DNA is TGTGCCAGCAGCTTTGCCACTAGCGGGCCCCGGTACACCCAGTACTTC. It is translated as CASSFATSGPRYTQYF.

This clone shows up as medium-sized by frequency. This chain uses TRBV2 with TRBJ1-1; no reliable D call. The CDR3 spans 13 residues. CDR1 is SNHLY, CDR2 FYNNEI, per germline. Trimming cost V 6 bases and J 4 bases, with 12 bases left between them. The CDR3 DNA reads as TGTGCCAGCAGCTATGTCCTCGGCACTGAAGCTTTCTTT. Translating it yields CASSYVLGTEAFF.

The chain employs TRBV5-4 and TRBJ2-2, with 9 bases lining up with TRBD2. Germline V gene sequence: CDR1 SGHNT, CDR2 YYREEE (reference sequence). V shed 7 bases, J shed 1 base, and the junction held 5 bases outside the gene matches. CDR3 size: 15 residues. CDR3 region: CASRRREGNTGELFF. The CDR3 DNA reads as TGTGCCAGCCGCAGGCGGGAGGGGAACACCGGGGAGCTGTTTTTT.

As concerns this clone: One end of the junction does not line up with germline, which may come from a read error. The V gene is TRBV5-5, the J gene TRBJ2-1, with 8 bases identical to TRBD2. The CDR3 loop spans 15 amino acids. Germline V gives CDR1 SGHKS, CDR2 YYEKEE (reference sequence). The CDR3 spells CASSLSGSSDNEQFF. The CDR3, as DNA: TGTGCCAGCAGCTTGAGCGGGAGCTCCGACAATGAGCAGTTCTTC.

The CDR3, as DNA: TGTGCCATCAGTAGGACAGGGGATGAGAGATCACCCCTCCACTTT. Its protein product is CAISRTGDERSPLHF. The gene calls are TRBV10-3 and TRBJ1-6, with 9 positions matching TRBD1. CDR3 length equals 15 residues. The J segment lost 10 bases and the V segment lost 5 bases, leaving 9 bases of the junction unmatched. The germline V gene encodes CDR1 ENHRY and CDR2 SYGVKD.

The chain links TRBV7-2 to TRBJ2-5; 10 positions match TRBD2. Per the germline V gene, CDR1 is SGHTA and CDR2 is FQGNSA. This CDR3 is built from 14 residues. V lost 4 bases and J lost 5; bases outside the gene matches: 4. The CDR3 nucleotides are TGTGCCAGCAGCTCTAGCGGGGGCGGGGAGACCCAGTACTTC. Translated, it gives CASSSSGGGETQYF.

CDR3 sequence (DNA): TGCGCCAGCAGCACCAAAATTACAGGGGAAGGAACTGAAGCTTTCTTT. As protein: CASSTKITGEGTEAFF. The chain has TRBV5-1 and TRBJ1-1, with TRBD1 matching 7 bases. This CDR3 region has 16 residues. Germline CDR1 SGHRS, CDR2 YFSETQ. Trimming took 4 bases from V and 5 from J; bases not matched to a gene: 14.

The DNA of the CDR3 is TGTGCCAGCAGCTCCCCCAACAGGGAACCCACAGATACGCAGTATTTT. Translation: CASSSPNREPTDTQYF. The V call is TRBV5-4, the J call TRBJ2-3, with D maybe TRBD1 (6 bases). Germline assignment: CDR1 SGHNT and CDR2 YYREEE (reference sequence). CDR3 size: 16 residues. V lost 3 bases, J lost 2 bases, and 16 bases lay in between. Full variable domain (remainder filled in from reference TRBV5-4 and TRBJ2-3): ETGVTQSPTHLIKTRGQQVTLRCSSQSGHNTVSWYQQALGQGPQFIFQYYREEENGRGNFPPRFSGLQFPNYSSELNVNALELDDSALYLCASSSPNREPTDTQYFGPGTRLTVL.

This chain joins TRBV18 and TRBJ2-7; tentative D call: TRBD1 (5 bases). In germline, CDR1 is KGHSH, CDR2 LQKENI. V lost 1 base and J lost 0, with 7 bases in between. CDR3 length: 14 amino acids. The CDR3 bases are TGTGCCAGCTCACCACGGGGCGACTCCTACGAGCAGTACTTC. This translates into CASSPRGDSYEQYF.

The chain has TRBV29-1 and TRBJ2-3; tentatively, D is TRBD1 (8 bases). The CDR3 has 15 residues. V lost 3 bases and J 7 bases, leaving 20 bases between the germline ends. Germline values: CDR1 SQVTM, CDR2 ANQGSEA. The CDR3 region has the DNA TGCAGCGTTGATGGAGGAGGACAGGGACTAAATACGCAGTATTTT. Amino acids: CSVDGGGQGLNTQYF.

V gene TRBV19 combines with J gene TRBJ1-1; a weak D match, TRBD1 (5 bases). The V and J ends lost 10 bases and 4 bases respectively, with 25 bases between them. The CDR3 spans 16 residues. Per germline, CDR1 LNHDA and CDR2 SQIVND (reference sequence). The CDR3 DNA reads TGTGCCAATACCCCACTCGGGCAGGGTCCGAGCACTGAAGCTTTCTTT. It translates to CANTPLGQGPSTEAFF.

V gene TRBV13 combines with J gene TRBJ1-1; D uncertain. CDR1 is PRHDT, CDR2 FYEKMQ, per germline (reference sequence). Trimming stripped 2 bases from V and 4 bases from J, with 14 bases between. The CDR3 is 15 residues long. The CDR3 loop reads CASSLRREMGTEAFF. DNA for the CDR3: TGTGCCAGCAGCTTAAGGAGAGAGATGGGCACTGAAGCTTTCTTT.

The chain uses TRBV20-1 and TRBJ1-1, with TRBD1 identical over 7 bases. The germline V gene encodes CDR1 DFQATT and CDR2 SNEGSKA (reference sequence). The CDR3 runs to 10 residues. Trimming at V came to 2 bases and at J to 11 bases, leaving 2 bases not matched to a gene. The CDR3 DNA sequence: TGCAGTGCTAGACAGGGGGTGGCTTTCTTT. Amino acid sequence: CSARQGVAFF.

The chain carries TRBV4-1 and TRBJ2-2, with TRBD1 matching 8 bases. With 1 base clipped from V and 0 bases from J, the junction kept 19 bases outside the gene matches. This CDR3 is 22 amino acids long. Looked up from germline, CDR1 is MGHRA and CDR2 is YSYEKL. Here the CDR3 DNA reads TGCGCCAGCAGCCAAGCAGGGTCCGGGGACAGGCTCCCCCACACGAACACCGGGGAGCTGTTTTTT. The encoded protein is CASSQAGSGDRLPHTNTGELFF.

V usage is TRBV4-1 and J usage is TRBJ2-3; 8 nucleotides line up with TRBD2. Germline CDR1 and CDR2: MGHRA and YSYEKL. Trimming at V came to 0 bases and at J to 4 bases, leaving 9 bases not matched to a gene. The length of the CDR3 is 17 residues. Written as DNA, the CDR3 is TGCGCCAGCAGCCAAGAGCCGGGACTAGGCCTCGCAGATACGCAGTATTTT. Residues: CASSQEPGLGLADTQYF.

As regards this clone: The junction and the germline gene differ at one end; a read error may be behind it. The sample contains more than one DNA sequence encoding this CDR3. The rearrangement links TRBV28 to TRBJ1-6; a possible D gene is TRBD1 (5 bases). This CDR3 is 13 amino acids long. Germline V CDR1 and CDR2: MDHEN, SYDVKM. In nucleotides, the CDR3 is TGTGCCAGCAGTTTACCGGGGGACTCACCCCTACACTTT. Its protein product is CASSLPGDSPLHF.

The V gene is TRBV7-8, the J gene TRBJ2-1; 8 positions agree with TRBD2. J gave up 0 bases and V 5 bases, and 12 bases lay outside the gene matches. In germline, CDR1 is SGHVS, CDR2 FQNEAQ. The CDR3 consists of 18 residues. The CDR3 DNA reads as TGTGCCAGCAGCCCCCGAGCGGGAGCATTTAGCTCCTACAATGAGCAGTTCTTC. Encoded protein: CASSPRAGAFSSYNEQFF.

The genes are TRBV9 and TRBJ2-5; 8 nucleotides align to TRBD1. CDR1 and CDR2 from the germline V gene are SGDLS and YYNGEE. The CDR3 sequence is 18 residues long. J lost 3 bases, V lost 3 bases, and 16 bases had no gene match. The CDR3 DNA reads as TGTGCCAGCAGCGCAGAAGGGCAAATTGGGACAGGTGAAGAGACCCAGTACTTC. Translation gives CASSAEGQIGTGEETQYF.